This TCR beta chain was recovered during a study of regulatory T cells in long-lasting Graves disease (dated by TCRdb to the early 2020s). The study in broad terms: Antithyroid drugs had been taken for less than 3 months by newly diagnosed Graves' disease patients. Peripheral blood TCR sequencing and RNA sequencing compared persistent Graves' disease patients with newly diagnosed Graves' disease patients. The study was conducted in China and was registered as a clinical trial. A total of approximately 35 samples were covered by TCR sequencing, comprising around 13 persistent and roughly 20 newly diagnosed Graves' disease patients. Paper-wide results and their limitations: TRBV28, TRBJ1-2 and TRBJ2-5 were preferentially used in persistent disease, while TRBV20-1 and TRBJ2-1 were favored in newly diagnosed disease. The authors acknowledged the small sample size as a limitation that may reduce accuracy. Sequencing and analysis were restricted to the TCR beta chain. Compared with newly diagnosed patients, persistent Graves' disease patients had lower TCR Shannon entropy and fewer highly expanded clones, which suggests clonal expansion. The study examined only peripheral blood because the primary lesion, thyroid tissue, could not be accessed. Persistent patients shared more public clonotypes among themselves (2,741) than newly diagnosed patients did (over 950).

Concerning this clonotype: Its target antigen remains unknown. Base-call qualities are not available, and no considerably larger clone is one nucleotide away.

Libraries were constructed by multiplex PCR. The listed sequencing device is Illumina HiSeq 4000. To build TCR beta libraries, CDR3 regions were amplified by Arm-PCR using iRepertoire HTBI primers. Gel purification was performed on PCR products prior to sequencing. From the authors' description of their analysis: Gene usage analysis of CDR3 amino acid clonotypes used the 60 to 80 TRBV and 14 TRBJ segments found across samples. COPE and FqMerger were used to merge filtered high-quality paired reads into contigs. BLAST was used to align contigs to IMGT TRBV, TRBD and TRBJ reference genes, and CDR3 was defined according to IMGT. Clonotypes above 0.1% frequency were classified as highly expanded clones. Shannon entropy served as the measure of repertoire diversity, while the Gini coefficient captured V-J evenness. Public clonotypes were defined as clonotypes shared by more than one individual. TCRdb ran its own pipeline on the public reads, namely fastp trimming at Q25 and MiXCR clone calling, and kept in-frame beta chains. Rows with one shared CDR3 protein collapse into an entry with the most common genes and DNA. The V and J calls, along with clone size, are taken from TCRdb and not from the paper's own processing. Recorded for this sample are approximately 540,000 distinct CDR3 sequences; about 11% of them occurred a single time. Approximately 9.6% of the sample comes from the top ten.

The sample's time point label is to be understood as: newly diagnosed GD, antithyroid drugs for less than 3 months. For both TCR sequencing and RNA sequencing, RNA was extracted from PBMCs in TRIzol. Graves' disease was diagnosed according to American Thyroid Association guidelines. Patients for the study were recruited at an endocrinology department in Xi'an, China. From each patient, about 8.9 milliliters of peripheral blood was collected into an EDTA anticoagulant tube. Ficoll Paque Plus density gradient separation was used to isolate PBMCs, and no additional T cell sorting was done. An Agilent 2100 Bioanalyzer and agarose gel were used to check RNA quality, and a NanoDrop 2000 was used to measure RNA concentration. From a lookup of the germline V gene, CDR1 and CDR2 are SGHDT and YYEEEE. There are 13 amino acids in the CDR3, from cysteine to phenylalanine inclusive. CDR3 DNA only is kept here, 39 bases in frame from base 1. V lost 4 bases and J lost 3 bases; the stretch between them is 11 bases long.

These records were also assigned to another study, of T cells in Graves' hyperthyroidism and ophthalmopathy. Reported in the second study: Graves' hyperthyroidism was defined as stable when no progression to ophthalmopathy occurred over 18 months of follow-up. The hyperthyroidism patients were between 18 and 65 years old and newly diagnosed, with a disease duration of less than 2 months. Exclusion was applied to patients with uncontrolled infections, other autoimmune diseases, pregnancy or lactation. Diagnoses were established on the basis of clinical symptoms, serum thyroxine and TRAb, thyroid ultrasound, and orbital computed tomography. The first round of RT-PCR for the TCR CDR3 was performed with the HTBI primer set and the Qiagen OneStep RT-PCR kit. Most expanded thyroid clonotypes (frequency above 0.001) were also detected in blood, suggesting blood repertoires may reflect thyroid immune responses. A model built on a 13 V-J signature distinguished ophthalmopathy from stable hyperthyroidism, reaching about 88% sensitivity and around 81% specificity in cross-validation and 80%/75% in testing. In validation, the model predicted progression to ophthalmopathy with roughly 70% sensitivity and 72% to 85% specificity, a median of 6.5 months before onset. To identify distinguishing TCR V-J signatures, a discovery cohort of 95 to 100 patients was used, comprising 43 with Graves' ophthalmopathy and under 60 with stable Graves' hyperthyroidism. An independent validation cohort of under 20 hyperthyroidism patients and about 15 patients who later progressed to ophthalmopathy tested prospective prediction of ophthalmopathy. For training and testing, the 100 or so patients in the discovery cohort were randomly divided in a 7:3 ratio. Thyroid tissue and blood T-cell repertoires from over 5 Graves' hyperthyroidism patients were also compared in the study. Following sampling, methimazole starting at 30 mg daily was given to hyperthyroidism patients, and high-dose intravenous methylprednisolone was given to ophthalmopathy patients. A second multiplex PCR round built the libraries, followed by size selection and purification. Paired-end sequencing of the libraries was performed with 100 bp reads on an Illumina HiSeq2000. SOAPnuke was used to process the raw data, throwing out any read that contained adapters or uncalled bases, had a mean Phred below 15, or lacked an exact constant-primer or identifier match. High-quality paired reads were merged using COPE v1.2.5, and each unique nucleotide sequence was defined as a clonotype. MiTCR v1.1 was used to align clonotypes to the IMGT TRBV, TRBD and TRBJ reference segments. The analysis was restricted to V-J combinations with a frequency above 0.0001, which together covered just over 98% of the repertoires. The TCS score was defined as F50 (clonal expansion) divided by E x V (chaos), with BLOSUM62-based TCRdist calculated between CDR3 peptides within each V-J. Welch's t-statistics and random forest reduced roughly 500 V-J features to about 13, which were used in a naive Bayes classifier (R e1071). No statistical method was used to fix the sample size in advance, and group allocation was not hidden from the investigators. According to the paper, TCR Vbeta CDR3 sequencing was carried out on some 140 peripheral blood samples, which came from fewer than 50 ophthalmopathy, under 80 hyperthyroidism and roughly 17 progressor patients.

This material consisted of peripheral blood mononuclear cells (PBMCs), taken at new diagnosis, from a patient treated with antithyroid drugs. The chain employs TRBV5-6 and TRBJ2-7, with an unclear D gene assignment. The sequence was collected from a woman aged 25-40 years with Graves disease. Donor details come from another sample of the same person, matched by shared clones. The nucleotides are TGTGCCAGCAGCGTATCAGAGGTCTACGAGCAGTACTTC. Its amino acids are CASSVSEVYEQYF.